These 17 T cell receptor beta chains originate from one sample sequenced in a study of T cells in Graves' hyperthyroidism and ophthalmopathy. TCR beta CDR3 sequences were amplified from RNA transcripts. HTBI primers were used for first-round RT-PCR of the TCR CDR3. TCRdb re-called the multiplex PCR reads through MiXCR, storing one row per CDR3 protein. The sample carries roughly 640,000 distinct CDR3 sequences, roughly 16% recorded once. Sequencing was done on a sample of blood. These receptor sequences come from a woman between 35 and 50 years old with Graves' ophthalmopathy.

This clonotype was counted at least ten times. The J gene is TRBJ1-2, the V gene TRBV3-1, with 7 positions matching TRBD1. After removal of 4 bases from V and 1 base from J, the junction contained 12 bases not matched to a gene. The CDR3 runs to 17 residues. Germline V gene data show CDR1 as LGHDT and CDR2 as YNNKEL (reference sequence). The CDR3 sequence: CASSRGQAGQNNYGYTF. CDR3 in DNA: TGTGCCAGCAGCCGAGGACAGGCGGGACAGAATAACTATGGCTACACCTTC.

This clonotype turned up a few times. The rearrangement uses TRBV20-1 and TRBJ2-3; no reliable D call. The CDR3 has 11 residues. The germline CDR1 and CDR2 sequences are DFQATT and SNEGSKA (reference sequence). Trimming cost V 6 bases and J 1 base, with 5 bases left between them. CDR3 loop: CSAVGTDTQYF. In nucleotides, the CDR3 is TGCAGTGCGGTAGGCACAGATACGCAGTATTTT.

The genes are TRBV10-3 and TRBJ2-7; no clear D gene. Per the germline V gene, CDR1 is ENHRY and CDR2 is SYGVKD. CDR3 size: 12 residues. V shed 6 bases and J shed 0 bases, with 6 bases lying between them. CDR3: CAISSDSYEQYF. CDR3 nucleotide sequence: TGTGCCATCAGCTCCGACTCCTACGAGCAGTACTTC.

This clonotype showed up just a few times. V gene TRBV5-1 combines with J gene TRBJ2-3; tentatively, D is TRBD2 (6 bases). Between the trimmed V and J ends, which lost 7 bases and 1 base, there was a span of 10 bases. CDR3 length: 13 amino acids. Germline values: CDR1 SGHRS, CDR2 YFSETQ. CDR3 DNA sequence: TGCGCCAGCGGCCCGGGGGGCACAGATACGCAGTATTTT. It specifies CASGPGGTDTQYF.

The chain joins TRBV29-1 to TRBJ2-5; D is unclear. CDR1 is SQVTM, CDR2 ANQGSEA, per germline. Trimming removed 6 bases from V and 7 bases from J, with 24 bases in between. CDR3 size: 15 residues. CDR3 residues: CSVLTLTRPVGTQYF. The DNA of the CDR3 is TGCAGCGTCCTGACCCTAACAAGGCCAGTGGGGACCCAGTACTTC.

This clonotype was seen a few times. This sequence joins TRBV30 and TRBJ1-3; tentatively, D is TRBD1 (6 bases). With 1 base removed from V and 0 bases from J, the gap between germline ends came to 10 bases. The CDR3 has 15 amino acids. CDR1 and CDR2 (germline): GTSNPN, SVGIG (reference sequence). The CDR3 DNA follows: TGTGCCTGGAGTGAGACAGGTACCTCTGGAAACACCATATATTTT. Translation: CAWSETGTSGNTIYF.

This clonotype has a count of ten or more. The rearrangement links TRBV20-1 to TRBJ2-5; D possibly corresponds to TRBD2 (5 bases). Germline lookup yields CDR1 DFQATT and CDR2 SNEGSKA (reference sequence). V was trimmed by 0 bases and J by 4 bases, leaving 9 bases between them. The CDR3 is 13 residues long. The CDR3 region is CSARDWSGETQYF. The CDR3 DNA is TGCAGTGCTAGAGATTGGAGCGGAGAGACCCAGTACTTC.

CDR3 in DNA: TGTGCCAGCAGCCCGCGCGGTGGGGGGCATACCGGGGAGCTGTTTTTT. Translating it yields CASSPRGGGHTGELFF. The J gene is TRBJ2-2, the V gene TRBV3-1, with D possibly being TRBD1 or TRBD2 (6 bases each). V gave up 4 bases and J gave up 5 bases, with 17 bases separating them. The CDR3 contains 16 residues. The germline CDR1 and CDR2 sequences are LGHDT and YNNKEL (reference sequence).

The sample holds a few counts of this clonotype. This sequence joins TRBV6-1 and TRBJ2-2, with D perhaps matching TRBD1 (5 bases). Trimming cost V 8 bases and J 2 bases, with 9 bases left between them. The CDR3 extends over 13 amino acids. Germline V gene lookup returns CDR1 MNHNS and CDR2 SASEGT. CDR3 protein: CASYRTNTGELFF. The DNA for the CDR3 is TGTGCCAGCTACAGGACAAACACCGGGGAGCTGTTTTTT.

This clonotype showed up many times. The chain recombines TRBV24-1 with TRBJ1-1; unclear D gene. The germline V gene has CDR1 KGHDR and CDR2 SFDVKD. The CDR3 sequence is 14 residues long. Trimming pared 4 bases from V and 1 base from J, leaving 9 bases between. The CDR3, as DNA: TGTGCCACCAGTGAACGGACGGCGAACACTGAAGCTTTCTTT. Translated: CATSERTANTEAFF.

This clonotype was recorded at least ten times. The chain joins TRBV11-2 to TRBJ2-5; TRBD2 aligns across 7 bases. Germline CDR1 is SGHAT and CDR2 is FQNNGV. The CDR3 has 14 amino acids. J lost 1 base, V lost 3 bases, and 2 bases had no gene match. The CDR3, as DNA: TGTGCCAGCAGCTTCCTAGCGGCCCAAGAGACCCAGTACTTC. As protein: CASSFLAAQETQYF. Complete variable domain (other parts from reference TRBV11-2 and TRBJ2-5): EAGVAQSPRYKIIEKRQSVAFWCNPISGHATLYWYQQILGQGPKLLIQFQNNGVVDDSQLPKDRFSAERLKGVDSTLKIQPAKLEDSAVYLCASSFLAAQETQYFGPGTRLLVL.

The chain employs TRBV30 and TRBJ1-2; D unresolved. CDR1 is GTSNPN and CDR2 is SVGIG in the germline V gene (reference sequence). CDR3 length equals 13 residues. With 0 bases removed from V and 4 bases from J, the gap between germline ends came to 9 bases. The CDR3 DNA is TGTGCCTGGAGTGTGTCGCGGATCTATGGCTACACCTTC. This translates into CAWSVSRIYGYTF.

There are many counts of this clonotype. V and J are TRBV20-1 and TRBJ2-7; D may match TRBD1 or TRBD2 (5 bases each). Trimming shortened V by 5 bases and J by 3 bases, and 8 bases separated the two germline ends. CDR1 DFQATT and CDR2 SNEGSKA come from the germline V gene (reference sequence). This CDR3 is 11 amino acids long. Here the CDR3 DNA reads TGCAGTGCTGGGACCGGCTACGAGCAGTACTTC. Its translation: CSAGTGYEQYF.

This clonotype came up many times. The V and J genes are TRBV12-3 or TRBV12-4 and TRBJ1-6; 7 bases are shared with TRBD1. J was trimmed by 10 bases and V by 7 bases; bases with no gene match: 7. This CDR3 contains 13 residues. This CDR3 is CASNDRVGSPLHF. Written as DNA, the CDR3 is TGTGCCAGCAACGACAGGGTAGGGTCACCCCTCCACTTT.

This clonotype was counted a single time. A much larger clone differs by one base, so this may be a read error. The V call is TRBV28, the J call TRBJ2-7, with unresolved D. Germline CDR1 MDHEN, CDR2 SYDVKM. V lost 3 bases, J lost 0 bases, and 12 bases lay in between. The CDR3 loop spans 15 amino acids. The CDR3 protein is CASSFQTRSSYEQYF. DNA of the CDR3: TGTGCCAGCAGTTTTCAGACGAGATCCTCCTACGAGCAGTACTTC.

This chain joins TRBV28 and TRBJ1-1; D unresolved. The germline V gene encodes CDR1 MDHEN and CDR2 SYDVKM. This CDR3 is 14 amino acids long. The V end was cut by 1 base, the J end by 7 bases, with 13 bases between. The DNA for the CDR3 is TGTGCCAGCAGTTTATATGGTGTGGGCCGTGAAGCTTTCTTT. Encoded protein: CASSLYGVGREAFF.

This clonotype is medium-sized in the sample. The rearrangement uses TRBV11-2 and TRBJ1-1; D ambiguous. Trimming cost V 5 bases and J 6 bases, with 16 bases left between them. This CDR3 is built from 14 residues. The germline CDR1 and CDR2 sequences are SGHAT and FQNNGV. CDR3 nucleotide sequence: TGTGCCAGCAGCCCTTCGTATGGGCGCGCTGAAGCTTTCTTT. Protein product: CASSPSYGRAEAFF.